The sequence of this T cell receptor beta chain was determined in a study of technical replicates of blood from several donors. This CDR3 spans 14 amino acids. The V segment lost 8 bases and the J segment 1 base; nucleotides outside the gene matches: 4. CDR1 and CDR2 (germline): MNHNS, SASEGT. Here immunoSEQ multiplex PCR was the method, and the copy in TCRdb shows in-frame clones only, minus some. The data contain around 89,000 clones, over 85% of them singletons. V usage is TRBV6-1 and J usage is TRBJ1-1; 10 bases are a match to TRBD1. This TCR came from a human donor in good health. What was sequenced was T cells isolated from PBMCs. CDR3 nucleotide sequence: TGTGCCAGCGACAGGGACAGGGGGAACACTGAAGCTTTCTTT. The encoded protein is CASDRDRGNTEAFF.